Listed below are T cell receptor beta chains from one sample, sequenced in a study of T-cell memory formation after mild COVID-19. TCRdb re-called the 5' RACE reads with MiXCR, one entry per CDR3 protein. This table has about 210,000 distinct CDR3 sequences, under 30% appearing once. Sequenced input: PBMCs or a T cell subset sorted from them (not recorded which). Receptor source: an adult woman who had mild COVID-19 (a few samples of this study predate the infection). Cell type and time point are not known. The CDR3 runs from the conserved cysteine through the conserved F or W. The D gene is left open where the match is weak. Not all rows give a size; the values are once, few, many and, for expanded clones, a class.

TRBJ2-1,.,.,TRBV3-1,TGTGCCAGCAGCCAACTAGCCCAGAGCTCCTACAATGAGCAGTTCTTC,CASSQLAQSSYNEQFF
TRBJ2-3,TRBD2,.,TRBV24-1,TGTGCCACCAGTGGTAATAGCGGGGTTAGCACAGATACGCAGTATTTT,CATSGNSGVSTDTQYF
TRBJ2-1,.,.,TRBV29-1,TGCAGCGTTGCGGCCAGGACCTACAATGAGCAGTTCTTC,CSVAARTYNEQFF
TRBJ1-6,TRBD1,.,TRBV7-2,TGTGCCAGCAGCTTAGAGACAGGGGGCGGATCACCCCTCCACTTT,CASSLETGGGSPLHF
TRBJ1-2,.,.,TRBV21-1,TGTGCCAGCCGAACCCTGGGCAGACTCTATGGCTACACCTTC,CASRTLGRLYGYTF
TRBJ2-1,.,.,TRBV6-5,TGTGCCAGCAGTTACTCTCAAGGCCGGCAGTTCTTC,CASSYSQGRQFF
TRBJ2-7,.,.,TRBV15,TGTGCCACCAGCAATGGGGGGCGCAAGGGCGAGCAGTACTTC,CATSNGGRKGEQYF
TRBJ1-1,TRBD1,.,TRBV7-8,TGTGCCAGCAGGCGGACAGGATGGGACACTGAAGCTTTCTTT,CASRRTGWDTEAFF
TRBJ2-6,.,.,TRBV30,TGTGCCTGGAGTGTACCTGGGGTTACTGGGGCCAACGTCCTGACTTTC,CAWSVPGVTGANVLTF
TRBJ1-1,TRBD1,few,TRBV19,TGTGCCAGTAGTATCCTCCAGGGACAGGGGGGGAACACTGAAGCTTTCTTT,CASSILQGQGGNTEAFF
TRBJ2-1,.,few,TRBV5-1,TGCGCCAGCAGCTTGATGAGAGACAATGAGCAGTTCTTC,CASSLMRDNEQFF
TRBJ2-5,.,.,TRBV6-6,TGTGCCAGCAGTTTCCAGCTAGTCGAGACCCAGTACTTC,CASSFQLVETQYF
TRBJ2-7,TRBD2,.,TRBV15,TGTGCCACCAGCAGAGATTTTAGCGGGGGGGTGTCGATCTACGAGCAGTACTTC,CATSRDFSGGVSIYEQYF
TRBJ2-4,TRBD2,.,TRBV7-6,TGTGCCAGCAGCCCCGGTCGGGGGGGTTTAGGCAAAAACATTCAGTACTTC,CASSPGRGGLGKNIQYF
TRBJ2-7,.,.,TRBV7-9,TGTGCCAGCAGCCCTTGGGACTCTGCCTACGAGCAGTACTTC,CASSPWDSAYEQYF
TRBJ2-1,TRBD1,few,TRBV13,TGTGCCAGCAGCTGGGGGACAGGGGGCTACAATGAGCAGTTCTTC,CASSWGTGGYNEQFF
TRBJ2-1,TRBD2,.,TRBV6-2/TRBV6-3,TGTGCCAGCAGTTGGGGACTAGCGGGAGTCGCCTACAATGAGCAGTTCTTC,CASSWGLAGVAYNEQFF
TRBJ1-1,TRBD1,.,TRBV15,TGTGCCACCAGCAGAGGCGGGACAGGGGAAACTGAAGCTTTCTTT,CATSRGGTGETEAFF
TRBJ2-1,.,few,TRBV20-1,TGCAGTGCTCTACGTGGGGGAGAGCAGTTCTTC,CSALRGGEQFF
TRBJ2-5,TRBD1,.,TRBV12-3/TRBV12-4,TGTGCCAGCAGTTTGAAGGGGGCGAAGACCCAGTACTTC,CASSLKGAKTQYF
TRBJ2-1,TRBD1,.,TRBV7-3,TGTGCCAGCAGCTTCGACAGGGGAAACTACAATGAGCAGTTCTTC,CASSFDRGNYNEQFF
TRBJ2-5,.,once,TRBV5-1,TGCGCCAGCAGCTTGGCCACGGGGGCGTTGGAGACCCAGTACTTC,CASSLATGALETQYF
TRBJ2-7,TRBD1,few,TRBV4-1,TGCGCCAGCAGCCAAGAAGAACAGGGGGCCTTCCTCGAGCAGTACTTC,CASSQEEQGAFLEQYF
TRBJ2-3,TRBD2,few,TRBV20-1,TGCAGTGCTAGAGATCCGGCGGGAGACGCAGATACGCAGTATTTT,CSARDPAGDADTQYF
TRBJ1-4,TRBD1,.,TRBV5-1,TGCGCCAGCAGCCTCCGGGAACGACAGGGGCCTAATGAAAAACTGTTTTTT,CASSLRERQGPNEKLFF
TRBJ2-2,TRBD2,.,TRBV9,TGTGCCAGCAGCGTAGCTCCCGGGACTAGTATCGCCGGGGAGCTGTTTTTT,CASSVAPGTSIAGELFF
TRBJ1-2,.,.,TRBV20-1,TGCAGTGCTAGGTCTTCGGGGGAAGATGGTGGCTACACCTTC,CSARSSGEDGGYTF
TRBJ1-2,.,few,TRBV30,TGTGCCTGGAGTGAAATGGGCTTCGGCTACACCTTC,CAWSEMGFGYTF
TRBJ2-1,.,few,TRBV7-9,TGTGCCAGCAGCTTATCCACCGATGAGCAGTTCTTC,CASSLSTDEQFF
TRBJ2-1,TRBD2,few,TRBV5-1,TGCGCCAGCAGCGCCTCACTAGCGGGGTCCAATGAGCAGTTCTTC,CASSASLAGSNEQFF
TRBJ2-2,.,once,TRBV24-1,TGTGCCACCAGTGATTTATCGCGGAACACCGGGGAGCTGTTTTTT,CATSDLSRNTGELFF
TRBJ1-4,.,.,TRBV15,TGTGCCACCAGCAGAGGAATCCTCCGAGCCGCTAATGAAAAACTGTTTTTT,CATSRGILRAANEKLFF
TRBJ1-5,.,few,TRBV6-7,TGTGCCAGCAGTCTTTTTGGAGGGGATGAGGGCAATCAGCCCCAGCATTTT,CASSLFGGDEGNQPQHF
TRBJ1-1,.,many,TRBV20-1,TGCAGTGCTAGGTCGGGGGCTGGCACTGAAGCTTTCTTT,CSARSGAGTEAFF